A single sample gave rise to the 4 T cell receptor beta chains below, sequenced in a study of T-cell memory formation after mild COVID-19. Each CDR3 protein is one row after TCRdb ran MiXCR on the 5' RACE reads. The sample lists over 350,000 distinct CDR3 sequences; roughly 15% were seen once. Sequenced sample: PBMCs or a T cell subset sorted from them (not recorded which). These receptors came from a man younger than 30 who had mild COVID-19 (a few samples of this study predate the infection). Cell type and time point are not known.

CDR3 region: CASSRSGGLTEAFF. The DNA of the CDR3 is TGTGCCAGCAGCCGGTCTGGGGGGCTCACTGAAGCTTTCTTT. The chain combines TRBV7-6 with TRBJ1-1; D might be TRBD1 (6 bases). V lost 5 bases to trimming and J lost 4 bases, with 14 bases between them. The CDR3 has 14 residues. Germline V gene sequence: CDR1 SGHVS, CDR2 FNYEAQ.

This clonotype was picked up a small number of times. The chain recombines TRBV6-2 or TRBV6-3 with TRBJ2-3, with 7 nucleotides matching TRBD2. Germline assignment: CDR1 MNHEY and CDR2 SVGEGT. The CDR3 consists of 17 residues. V gave up 4 bases and J gave up 6 bases; unmatched junction bases: 16. The CDR3 nucleotides read TGTGCCAGCAGTTTACCAGGGAGGGGTTCTTGGGCGGATACGCAGTATTTT. Translation gives CASSLPGRGSWADTQYF.

The chain uses TRBV7-2 and TRBJ1-6; a possible D gene is TRBD1 (5 bases). Germline V CDR1 and CDR2: SGHTA, FQGNSA. The V end was cut by 2 bases, the J end by 7 bases, with 9 bases between. The CDR3 is made up of 14 amino acids. CDR3 protein: CASSLQGLNSPLHF. CDR3 sequence (DNA): TGTGCCAGCAGCTTACAGGGCCTAAATTCACCCCTCCACTTT. Full variable domain (outside the CDR3, taken from reference TRBV7-2 and TRBJ1-6): GAGVSQSPSNKVTEKGKDVELRCDPISGHTALYWYRQSLGQGLEFLIYFQGNSAPDKSGLPSDRFSAERTGGSVSTLTIQRTQQEDSAVYLCASSLQGLNSPLHFGNGTRLTVT.

This chain uses TRBV5-1 with TRBJ2-5, with 7 bases fitting TRBD2. Germline V gene data show CDR1 as SGHRS and CDR2 as YFSETQ. V gave up 5 bases and J gave up 4 bases; unmatched junction bases: 8. This CDR3 has 14 residues. The CDR3: CASRIPREGETQYF. DNA of the CDR3: TGCGCCAGCAGAATTCCCAGGGAGGGAGAGACCCAGTACTTC.